The 8 T cell receptor beta chains in this list originate from one sample, sequenced in a study of CD8 T cells in Susac syndrome (dated by TCRdb to about 2019). Libraries were constructed by the immunoSEQ multiplex PCR assay. RNA was extracted using the RNeasy kit, and about 0.45 to 1 microgram was reverse transcribed with random hexamers. TCRdb passed the public sequencing reads through fastp at Q25 and MiXCR, retaining productive beta sequences. Rows are unified per CDR3 protein, each entry keeping the most common DNA and genes. This sample is represented by approximately 120,000 distinct CDR3 sequences; 90% to 98% of them were singletons. In total, the top ten clones hold more than 0.095% of the sample. The sequenced sample consisted of CD4+ T cells from PBMCs. These receptors originate from a human donor in good health.

The chain has TRBV5-1 and TRBJ1-1; D possibly corresponds to TRBD1 (5 bases). This CDR3 region has 14 residues. CDR1 is SGHRS and CDR2 is YFSETQ in the germline V gene. Trimming stripped 2 bases from V and 4 bases from J, with 12 bases between. CDR3 in amino acids: CASSLGPRGTEAFF. CDR3 bases: TGCGCCAGCAGCTTAGGACCGAGGGGCACTGAAGCTTTCTTT.

This rearrangement joins TRBV28 to TRBJ2-1, with a possible D match to TRBD2 (6 bases). Per germline, CDR1 MDHEN and CDR2 SYDVKM. Trimming pared 3 bases from V and 3 bases from J, leaving 15 bases between. The CDR3 length is 16 residues. CDR3 bases: TGTGCCAGCAGTTTGGGGGGACGGGTCAACTACAATGAGCAGTTCTTC. Translation: CASSLGGRVNYNEQFF.

This clonotype was observed a single time. This chain links TRBV29-1 with TRBJ2-3; 9 bases are a match to TRBD2. The J segment lost 2 bases and the V segment lost 8 bases, leaving 5 bases of the junction unmatched. In germline, CDR1 is SQVTM, CDR2 ANQGSEA. This CDR3 contains 13 residues. CDR3 nucleotide sequence: TGCAGCCTTAGCGGGGGTAACACAGATACGCAGTATTTT. This gives the protein CSLSGGNTDTQYF.

The gene calls are TRBV29-1 and TRBJ2-7; TRBD2 aligns across 8 bases. This CDR3 comprises 13 residues. Losses at the gene ends were 4 bases for V and 4 bases for J; bases not matched to a gene: 6. Germline lookup yields CDR1 SQVTM and CDR2 ANQGSEA. The CDR3 DNA sequence: TGCAGCGTTGGGAGGGGACTAGAGTACGAGCAGTACTTC. Translated, it gives CSVGRGLEYEQYF.

The J gene is TRBJ2-2, the V gene TRBV9, with 11 bases lining up with TRBD2. The CDR3 has 16 amino acids. Germline lookup yields CDR1 SGDLS and CDR2 YYNGEE. With V trimmed by 0 bases and J by 4 bases, 2 bases remained unmatched. The CDR3 nucleotides read TGTGCCAGCAGCGTAGTAGCGGGAGGGCCCACCGGGGAGCTGTTTTTT. Translation: CASSVVAGGPTGELFF.

V gene TRBV3-1 combines with J gene TRBJ2-1; D is ambiguous. The CDR3 has 12 residues. Trimming left V 1 base short and J 6 bases short, with 4 bases between. From germline, CDR1 is LGHDT and CDR2 YNNKEL (reference sequence). CDR3 DNA: TGTGCCAGCAGCCAAGCGGCCAATGAGCAGTTCTTC. Translated, it gives CASSQAANEQFF.

The rearrangement joins TRBV2 to TRBJ2-7, with TRBD1 identical over 10 bases. Trimming at V came to 5 bases and at J to 1 base, leaving 2 bases not matched to a gene. The CDR3 consists of 14 residues. Germline CDR1 SNHLY, CDR2 FYNNEI. CDR3 in DNA: TGTGCCAGCAGTTTGGACAGGGGGTCCTACGAGCAGTACTTC. Amino acids: CASSLDRGSYEQYF.

J is TRBJ2-7 and V is TRBV20-1, with D unclear. This CDR3 has 14 residues. Trimming pared 4 bases from V and 5 bases from J, leaving 18 bases between. Germline CDR1 DFQATT, CDR2 SNEGSKA (reference sequence). In DNA form, the CDR3 reads TGCAGTGCTAATCCCCTGTTAGACATGAACGAGCAGTACTTC. Its translation: CSANPLLDMNEQYF.